Sequencing of this T cell receptor (beta chain) was carried out in a study of OX40 agonist ivuxolimab in advanced cancers. Generated by immunoSEQ multiplex PCR, the TCRdb table keeps only in-frame clones and is missing some. There are 40,000 to 60,000 clones in the sample; around nine tenths occur only once, and around 1.8% lies in the top ten. Findings and limits, study-wide: Part of the nonresponder group also had normalized T-cell clonal expansion that was low. Clonal expansion was among the lowest in partial responders at 0.1-3.0 mg/kg, especially CD8+.

The length of the CDR3 is 11 residues. The V and J ends lost 2 bases and 4 bases respectively, with 1 base between them. Germline CDR1 MNHEY, CDR2 SVGAGI. A remark on this clone: The antigen is unknown.

No patient had autoimmune disease or received systemic immunosuppression. The sample in question was CD4+ or CD8+ T cells sorted from blood, obtained in a trial of the OX40 agonist ivuxolimab. This TCR came from an adult with an advanced solid tumor such as melanoma, head and neck, liver or kidney cancer. The rearrangement uses TRBV6-5 and TRBJ2-3; D not resolved. This CDR3 reads CASSYADTQYF. The DNA for the CDR3 is TGTGCCAGCAGTTACGCAGATACGCAGTATTTT.